This T cell receptor beta chain emerged from a study of blood T cell repertoires in COVID-19. About the study: Acute and convalescent COVID-19 samples came from the United States, Italy and Spain. The cDNA or gDNA used as material had been derived from T cells, B-cell-depleted T cells, or PBMCs.

The germline V and J ends were trimmed by 6 bases and 2 bases, with 17 bases remaining between them. Germline assignment: CDR1 MNHEY and CDR2 SMNVEV (reference sequence). The CDR3 length is 15 residues. This clone was detected only once. Authors' processing steps: Reference gene primer amplification in the assay estimated nucleated cell counts. Some clones are missing from TCRdb's copy, which holds only in-frame ones; the method was immunoSEQ multiplex PCR. The V and J calls and clone size come from that table; D and trimming were worked out from the DNA. The sample lists 65,000 to 70,000 clones; about nine tenths were seen once.

The sequenced sample consisted of peripheral blood. V usage is TRBV27 and J usage is TRBJ2-7; tentative D call: TRBD1 (5 bases). The receptor was derived from a man in his fifties with active COVID-19. CDR3 in amino acids: CASSYRMTATYEQYF. The CDR3 DNA reads as TGTGCCAGCAGCTACCGGATGACAGCCACCTACGAGCAGTACTTC.